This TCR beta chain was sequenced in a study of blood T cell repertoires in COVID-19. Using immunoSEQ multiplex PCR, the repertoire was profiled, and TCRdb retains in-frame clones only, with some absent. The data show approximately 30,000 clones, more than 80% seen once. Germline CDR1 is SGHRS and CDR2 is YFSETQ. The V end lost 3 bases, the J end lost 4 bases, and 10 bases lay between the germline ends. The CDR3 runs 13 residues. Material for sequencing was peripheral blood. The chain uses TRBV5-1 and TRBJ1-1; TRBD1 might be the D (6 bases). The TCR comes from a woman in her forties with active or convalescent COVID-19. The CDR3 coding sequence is TGCGCCAGCAGCTACCAGGGGTCCACTGAAGCTTTCTTT. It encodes CASSYQGSTEAFF.